The 17 T cell receptor beta chains reported below all come from one sample, sequenced in a study of shared clonotypes between healthy human individuals. Sequencing was performed with immunoSEQ multiplex PCR; in TCRdb, only in-frame clones are kept and a portion is missing. The sample holds roughly 2 million clones, 90% to 96% seen once. The sequenced sample consisted of naive CD4+ T cells sorted from blood. Subset given: CD45RA+ positively selected. These receptors came from a man aged 18 to 29 in good health.

This chain uses TRBV2 with TRBJ1-3; no clear D gene. The CDR3 is 14 amino acids. Per the germline V gene, CDR1 is SNHLY and CDR2 is FYNNEI. V was shortened by 3 bases and J by 2 bases, with 8 bases between the two germline ends. CDR3 residues: CASSEERAGNTIYF. CDR3 bases: TGTGCCAGCAGTGAGGAGAGGGCTGGAAACACCATATATTTT. Combining the CDR3 with reference TRBV2 and TRBJ1-3 gives the whole variable domain EPEVTQTPSHQVTQMGQEVILRCVPISNHLYFYWYRQILGQKVEFLVSFYNNEISEKSEIFDDQFSVERPDGSNFTLKIRSTKLEDSAMYFCASSEERAGNTIYFGEGSWLTVV.

The chain joins TRBV5-1 to TRBJ1-2; D uncertain. The V and J ends lost 4 bases and 7 bases respectively, with 20 bases between them. The CDR3 runs 15 residues. Germline CDR1 SGHRS, CDR2 YFSETQ. CDR3: CASSVNPIGKTGYTF. Written as DNA, the CDR3 is TGCGCCAGCAGCGTAAACCCAATTGGGAAGACTGGCTACACCTTC.

About this clone itself: At one boundary the junction diverges from the germline segment, which might be a read error. The chain recombines TRBV7-7 with TRBJ2-1, with 7 bases fitting TRBD2. The CDR3 is 16 residues long. In germline, CDR1 is SSHAT, CDR2 FNYEAQ (reference sequence). In DNA, the CDR3 is TGTGCTAGCAGCCCATCTAGCGGTTCACCCTACAATGAGCAGTTCTTC. Residues: CASSPSSGSPYNEQFF.

This clone was observed a few times. This chain uses TRBV18 with TRBJ1-5, with no clear D. Germline-derived CDR1 and CDR2 are KGHSH and LQKENI. The V and J ends lost 0 bases and 7 bases respectively, with 7 bases between them. The CDR3 totals 13 residues. The CDR3 DNA reads as TGTGCCAGCTCACCACCTTCCGACCAGCCCCAGCATTTT. Translation gives CASSPPSDQPQHF.

V is TRBV7-2 and J is TRBJ2-1, with D unresolved. V was shortened by 7 bases and J by 4 bases, with 11 bases between the two germline ends. From germline, CDR1 is SGHTA and CDR2 FQGNSA. This CDR3 has 13 residues. The DNA of the CDR3 is TGTGCCAGCACCCCCGTGGGGTACAATGAGCAGTTCTTC. Translation: CASTPVGYNEQFF.

The V gene is TRBV28, the J gene TRBJ2-1, with D possibly matching TRBD2 (5 bases). The length of the CDR3 is 15 residues. V was pared by 4 bases and J by 0 bases, with 10 bases between. Germline CDR1 reads MDHEN; CDR2 reads SYDVKM. The DNA of the CDR3 is TGTGCCAGCAGTTCCAGAGGGAGCTCCTACAATGAGCAGTTCTTC. Protein product: CASSSRGSSYNEQFF.

The chain recombines TRBV6-5 with TRBJ1-6; D perhaps matches TRBD1 (5 bases). With 2 bases removed from V and 5 bases from J, the gap between germline ends came to 10 bases. This CDR3 is 15 amino acids long. Germline-derived CDR1 and CDR2 are MNHEY and SVGAGI. CDR3 sequence reads: CASSYSRADNSPLHF. CDR3 bases: TGTGCCAGCAGTTACAGCAGGGCCGATAATTCACCCCTCCACTTT.

V is TRBV7-9 and J is TRBJ2-4, with no clear D. The CDR3 has 14 amino acids. From germline, CDR1 is SEHNR and CDR2 FQNEAQ (reference sequence). V gave up 4 bases and J gave up 4 bases, with 11 bases separating them. The CDR3 nucleotides read TGTGCCAGCAGCTCGCCCGCGAATAAAAACATTCAGTACTTC. It codes for CASSSPANKNIQYF.

V usage is TRBV28 and J usage is TRBJ2-3; D gene ambiguous. This CDR3 region has 12 residues. CDR1 MDHEN and CDR2 SYDVKM come from the germline V gene. V was trimmed by 3 bases and J by 2 bases, leaving 3 bases between them. The CDR3: CASSFFTDTQYF. DNA of the CDR3: TGTGCCAGCAGTTTTTTCACAGATACGCAGTATTTT.

In the case of this clone: This sample includes further DNA sequences coding for the same CDR3. This sequence joins TRBV7-2 and TRBJ2-1; D gene uncertain. CDR1 and CDR2 (germline): SGHTA, FQGNSA. The CDR3 totals 12 residues. V lost 5 bases and J lost 6, with 8 bases in between. The CDR3 sequence is CASSPGRNEQFF. The CDR3 DNA follows: TGTGCCAGCAGCCCCGGGCGCAATGAGCAGTTCTTC. Variable domain in full (rest from reference TRBV7-2 and TRBJ2-1): GAGVSQSPSNKVTEKGKDVELRCDPISGHTALYWYRQSLGQGLEFLIYFQGNSAPDKSGLPSDRFSAERTGGSVSTLTIQRTQQEDSAVYLCASSPGRNEQFFGPGTRLTVL.

The J gene is TRBJ1-2, the V gene TRBV28; possible D gene TRBD1, 5 bases. This CDR3 has 14 residues. Trimming removed 6 bases from V and 4 bases from J, with 15 bases in between. Germline assignment: CDR1 MDHEN and CDR2 SYDVKM. The CDR3 DNA sequence: TGTGCCAGCAGGTCCAATGGGGCTGCCTATGGCTACACCTTC. It is translated as CASRSNGAAYGYTF.

V is TRBV30 and J is TRBJ2-1; D remains ambiguous. Germline-derived CDR1 and CDR2 are GTSNPN and SVGIG (reference sequence). V lost 3 bases, J lost 0 bases, and 15 bases lay in between. This CDR3 region has 16 residues. CDR3 bases: TGTGCCTGGAGCGAAGACACCGGACCCTCCTACAATGAGCAGTTCTTC. Protein: CAWSEDTGPSYNEQFF.

The V and J genes are TRBV11-2 and TRBJ2-2; maybe TRBD2 (6 bases). The CDR3 spans 16 residues. Per germline, CDR1 SGHAT and CDR2 FQNNGV. Trimming shortened V by 5 bases and J by 2 bases, and 15 bases separated the two germline ends. CDR3 sequence: CASSPSGLANTGELFF. The CDR3, as DNA: TGTGCCAGCAGCCCGTCGGGACTGGCTAACACCGGGGAGCTGTTTTTT.

The V and J genes are TRBV5-5 and TRBJ1-4; TRBD1 agrees at 7 bases. The CDR3 sequence is 14 residues long. J lost 8 bases, V lost 2 bases, and 6 bases had no gene match. The V gene's germline CDR1 is SGHKS and CDR2 YYEKEE (reference sequence). CDR3 DNA sequence: TGTGCCAGCAGCTTAGAAGGGGGCAAAGAAAAACTGTTTTTT. It codes for CASSLEGGKEKLFF.

The chain joins TRBV10-3 to TRBJ2-3, with TRBD1 matching over 10 bases. The CDR3 is 14 amino acids. Germline V gene lookup returns CDR1 ENHRY and CDR2 SYGVKD. J gave up 0 bases and V 10 bases, and 4 bases lay outside the gene matches. CDR3 amino acids: CATRTGGSTDTQYF. The DNA of the CDR3 is TGTGCCACCCGGACAGGGGGGAGCACAGATACGCAGTATTTT.

The CDR3, as DNA: TGTGCCAGCGGGGGACTAGCGGGAGCCCCAGATACGCAGTATTTT. This codes for CASGGLAGAPDTQYF. This chain links TRBV27 with TRBJ2-3, with 14 bases that match TRBD2. The trim removed 8 bases at V and 4 bases at J, leaving 5 bases unmatched. The CDR3 extends over 15 amino acids. In germline, CDR1 is MNHEY, CDR2 SMNVEV (reference sequence).

J is TRBJ1-6 and V is TRBV6-1; 8 nucleotides line up with TRBD1. CDR1 and CDR2 (germline): MNHNS, SASEGT. With V trimmed by 6 bases and J by 10 bases, 8 bases remained unmatched. This CDR3 comprises 14 residues. CDR3 protein: CASRYPGGQSPLHF. In DNA form, the CDR3 reads TGTGCCAGCAGATACCCAGGGGGCCAATCACCCCTCCACTTT.